The clone carrying this T cell receptor (beta chain) was seen only a few times. From the 5' RACE reads, TCRdb called clonotypes with MiXCR, one entry per CDR3 protein. The sample holds about 67,000 distinct CDR3 sequences, 11% seen once. The entry originates in a study of early T cells in non-severe SARS-CoV-2 infection. Trimming took off 4 bases at V and 1 base at J, with 10 bases between the two ends. The germline V gene encodes CDR1 SNHLY and CDR2 FYNNEI. The length of the CDR3 is 15 residues. This receptor was taken from an adult who was a healthcare worker with PCR-confirmed SARS-CoV-2 infection or an uninfected control (not recorded which). The genes are TRBV2 and TRBJ2-2, with no clear D. Sequencing was performed on whole blood. The CDR3 region is CASSGRLRNTGELFF. The CDR3 nucleotides read TGTGCCAGCAGTGGACGGCTTAGGAACACCGGGGAGCTGTTTTTT. The full variable domain, completed using reference TRBV2 and TRBJ2-2, is EPEVTQTPSHQVTQMGQEVILRCVPISNHLYFYWYRQILGQKVEFLVSFYNNEISEKSEIFDDQFSVERPDGSNFTLKIRSTKLEDSAMYFCASSGRLRNTGELFFGEGSRLTVL.